This TCR beta chain was obtained from a study of T-cell reconstitution after alpha-beta-depleted transplantation in children. This CDR3 is 13 amino acids long. CDR1 GTSNPN and CDR2 SVGIG come from the germline V gene (reference sequence). V was pared by 1 base and J by 14 bases, with 9 bases of the junction left unmatched. Unique molecular identifiers featured in how the TCRbeta library was prepared. In TCRdb, the PCR reads were re-called with MiXCR into one record per CDR3 protein. This table holds more than 550,000 distinct CDR3 sequences, about 11% found once. The gene calls are TRBV30 and TRBJ1-4; 8 nucleotides match TRBD1. This receptor was obtained from a human donor who donated a stem cell graft to a child with acute myeloid leukemia. The sequenced sample was PBMCs from the stem cell graft donor, obtained from the stem cell graft. The chain's CDR3 is CAWSGGQDLALFF. Written as DNA, the CDR3 is TGTGCCTGGAGTGGGGGACAGGATCTAGCCCTGTTTTTT.